This T cell receptor (beta chain) emerged from a study of neoadjuvant anti-PD-1 for oral cavity cancer. CDR1 SEHNR and CDR2 FQNEAQ come from the germline V gene (reference sequence). This CDR3 is built from 15 residues. Unmatched junction bases numbered 6, after V lost 5 bases and J lost 0 bases. Profiling relied on immunoSEQ multiplex PCR, and the TCRdb table lists in-frame clones only, not all of them. The sample shows roughly 7,000 clones, approximately 69% of them seen only once. This material consisted of PBMCs, taken before nivolumab (anti-PD-1) treatment. The sequence came from a person aged 35 to 85 with oral cavity squamous cell carcinoma. The V call is TRBV7-9, the J call TRBJ2-7; 8 bases line up with TRBD1. The CDR3 spells CASSQGTGFSYEQYF. DNA of the CDR3: TGTGCCAGCAGCCAGGGGACAGGTTTCTCCTACGAGCAGTACTTC.